Listed below are T cell receptor beta chains from one sample, sequenced in a study of T cells after yellow fever vaccination. TCRdb used MiXCR to reprocess the 5' RACE reads, holding one entry per CDR3 protein. The sample carries about 310,000 distinct CDR3 sequences, approximately 3.8% recorded once. Sequencing used PBMCs, obtained on the day of the yellow fever booster vaccination. These receptors all come from a man aged 18-30 years who received the YFV17D yellow fever vaccine. The CDR3 runs from the conserved cysteine through the conserved F or W. The D gene is left open where the match is weak. Where a row states a size, it is once, few, many or the class of an expanded clone; other rows omit it.

abundance: NA; d_gene: NA; v_gene: TRBV12-3/TRBV12-4; j_gene: TRBJ2-5; CDR3aa: CASSAHTFQETQYF; CDR3nt: TGTGCCAGCAGTGCGCATACCTTCCAAGAGACCCAGTACTTC
abundance: many; d_gene: NA; v_gene: TRBV4-3; j_gene: TRBJ2-2; CDR3aa: CASSQEGENTGELFF; CDR3nt: TGCGCCAGCAGCCAAGAGGGGGAGAACACCGGGGAGCTGTTTTTT
abundance: few; d_gene: TRBD1; v_gene: TRBV7-8; j_gene: TRBJ2-3; CDR3aa: CASSLLRGNADTQYF; CDR3nt: TGTGCCAGCAGCTTGCTCAGGGGGAACGCAGATACGCAGTATTTT
abundance: many; d_gene: NA; v_gene: TRBV3-2; j_gene: TRBJ2-1; CDR3aa: CASSQGSCYNEQFF; CDR3nt: TGTGCCAGCAGCCAAGGCAGCTGTTATAATGAGCAGTTCTTC
abundance: many; d_gene: NA; v_gene: TRBV7-9; j_gene: TRBJ2-3; CDR3aa: CASSLSANTDTQYF; CDR3nt: TGTGCCAGCAGCTTATCCGCGAACACAGATACGCAGTATTTT
abundance: many; d_gene: TRBD2; v_gene: TRBV29-1; j_gene: TRBJ2-3; CDR3aa: CSVEAGRGGTDTQYF; CDR3nt: TGCAGCGTTGAAGCGGGACGGGGGGGCACAGATACGCAGTATTTT
abundance: few; d_gene: NA; v_gene: TRBV6-5; j_gene: TRBJ1-2; CDR3aa: CASSSRILGGYTF; CDR3nt: TGTGCCAGCAGTTCCCGGATCCTCGGCGGCTACACCTTC
abundance: NA; d_gene: NA; v_gene: TRBV7-3; j_gene: TRBJ1-6; CDR3aa: CASSSGTANSPLHF; CDR3nt: TGTGCCAGCAGCTCCGGGACGGCTAATTCACCCCTCCACTTT
abundance: few; d_gene: NA; v_gene: TRBV9; j_gene: TRBJ2-2; CDR3aa: CASNGRQPNTGELFF; CDR3nt: TGTGCCAGCAACGGAAGGCAGCCGAACACCGGGGAGCTGTTTTTT
abundance: NA; d_gene: NA; v_gene: TRBV5-5; j_gene: TRBJ2-1; CDR3aa: CASSLGTKVPEQFF; CDR3nt: TGTGCCAGCAGTCTGGGGACAAAGGTCCCGGAGCAGTTCTTC
abundance: NA; d_gene: TRBD2; v_gene: TRBV7-8; j_gene: TRBJ2-7; CDR3aa: CASSTGTSTYEQYF; CDR3nt: TGTGCCAGCAGCACCGGGACTAGTACCTACGAGCAGTACTTC
abundance: many; d_gene: NA; v_gene: TRBV5-1; j_gene: TRBJ2-7; CDR3aa: CASSLDRELSEQYF; CDR3nt: TGCGCCAGCAGCTTGGACAGGGAACTGAGCGAGCAGTACTTC
abundance: few; d_gene: NA; v_gene: TRBV19; j_gene: TRBJ2-1; CDR3aa: CASSIGPGAWSYNEQFF; CDR3nt: TGTGCCAGTAGTATAGGCCCGGGGGCATGGTCCTACAATGAGCAGTTCTTC
abundance: NA; d_gene: TRBD2; v_gene: TRBV6-5; j_gene: TRBJ2-7; CDR3aa: CASSYFPSGVIYEQYF; CDR3nt: TGTGCCAGCAGTTACTTTCCTAGCGGGGTGATCTACGAGCAGTACTTC
abundance: NA; d_gene: NA; v_gene: TRBV10-3; j_gene: TRBJ1-1; CDR3aa: CAIGGQNTEAFF; CDR3nt: TGTGCCATCGGGGGCCAGAACACTGAAGCTTTCTTT
abundance: many; d_gene: NA; v_gene: TRBV20-1; j_gene: TRBJ1-3; CDR3aa: CSPREFEGNTIYF; CDR3nt: TGCAGTCCCCGGGAGTTTGAGGGAAACACCATATATTTT
abundance: many; d_gene: NA; v_gene: TRBV6-5; j_gene: TRBJ2-1; CDR3aa: CASSYLRTVHEQFF; CDR3nt: TGTGCCAGCAGTTACTTGCGCACAGTCCATGAGCAGTTCTTC
abundance: NA; d_gene: NA; v_gene: TRBV15; j_gene: TRBJ2-7; CDR3aa: CATSRDRDKSYEQYF; CDR3nt: TGTGCCACCAGCAGAGATCGGGACAAGTCCTACGAGCAGTACTTC
abundance: NA; d_gene: TRBD1; v_gene: TRBV25-1; j_gene: TRBJ2-2; CDR3aa: CASSAWGTGWKGTGELFF; CDR3nt: TGTGCCAGCAGCGCCTGGGGGACAGGGTGGAAGGGCACCGGGGAGCTGTTTTTT
abundance: NA; d_gene: NA; v_gene: TRBV4-2; j_gene: TRBJ2-2; CDR3aa: CASSQGPQQNSGRTGELFF; CDR3nt: TGTGCCAGCAGCCAAGGTCCGCAGCAGAATAGCGGACGCACCGGGGAGCTGTTTTTT
abundance: NA; d_gene: NA; v_gene: TRBV3-1; j_gene: TRBJ2-2; CDR3aa: CASSQPAGPYGELFF; CDR3nt: TGTGCCAGCAGCCAACCCGCCGGACCGTACGGGGAGCTGTTTTTT
abundance: NA; d_gene: NA; v_gene: TRBV5-1; j_gene: TRBJ2-3; CDR3aa: CASSVRTGTTDTDTQYF; CDR3nt: TGCGCCAGCAGCGTAAGGACCGGGACCACGGACACAGATACGCAGTATTTT
abundance: many; d_gene: NA; v_gene: TRBV5-5; j_gene: TRBJ2-5; CDR3aa: CASSLVRTAYQETQYF; CDR3nt: TGTGCCAGCAGCTTGGTGCGGACAGCGTACCAAGAGACCCAGTACTTC
abundance: NA; d_gene: TRBD1; v_gene: TRBV9; j_gene: TRBJ1-6; CDR3aa: CASTRGGDNSPLHF; CDR3nt: TGTGCCAGCACCAGGGGGGGGGATAATTCACCCCTCCACTTT
abundance: many; d_gene: TRBD1; v_gene: TRBV20-1; j_gene: TRBJ2-5; CDR3aa: CSARDLGQAEETQYF; CDR3nt: TGCAGTGCTAGAGATCTTGGACAGGCCGAAGAGACCCAGTACTTC
abundance: few; d_gene: TRBD2; v_gene: TRBV5-3; j_gene: TRBJ2-3; CDR3aa: CARSLWAGGRTSTDTQYF; CDR3nt: TGTGCCAGAAGCTTATGGGCGGGGGGGCGGACTAGCACAGATACGCAGTATTTT
abundance: many; d_gene: NA; v_gene: TRBV20-1; j_gene: TRBJ2-1; CDR3aa: CSARDGYHNEQFF; CDR3nt: TGCAGTGCCCGGGACGGTTACCACAATGAGCAGTTCTTC
abundance: NA; d_gene: NA; v_gene: TRBV29-1; j_gene: TRBJ2-5; CDR3aa: CSVPATPKETQYF; CDR3nt: TGCAGCGTTCCGGCTACCCCAAAAGAGACCCAGTACTTC
abundance: NA; d_gene: NA; v_gene: TRBV2; j_gene: TRBJ1-2; CDR3aa: CASREGLGNGYTF; CDR3nt: TGTGCCAGCAGGGAGGGGCTGGGGAACGGCTACACCTTC
abundance: many; d_gene: NA; v_gene: TRBV5-1; j_gene: TRBJ2-1; CDR3aa: CASSAAQGNEQFF; CDR3nt: TGCGCCAGCAGCGCAGCACAGGGAAATGAGCAGTTCTTC
abundance: many; d_gene: NA; v_gene: TRBV28; j_gene: TRBJ2-3; CDR3aa: CASSSPPGDTDTQYF; CDR3nt: TGTGCCAGCAGTTCCCCCCCGGGGGACACAGATACGCAGTATTTT
abundance: few; d_gene: NA; v_gene: TRBV21-1; j_gene: TRBJ2-3; CDR3aa: CASSKAGQGSTDTQYF; CDR3nt: TGTGCCAGCAGCAAAGCGGGACAGGGATCCACAGATACGCAGTATTTT
abundance: many; d_gene: NA; v_gene: TRBV9; j_gene: TRBJ2-5; CDR3aa: CASSGLMGTQETQYF; CDR3nt: TGTGCCAGCAGCGGATTGATGGGGACCCAAGAGACCCAGTACTTC
abundance: many; d_gene: TRBD2; v_gene: TRBV20-1; j_gene: TRBJ2-5; CDR3aa: CSARGPAGAGETQYF; CDR3nt: TGCAGTGCTAGAGGGCCAGCGGGGGCGGGAGAGACCCAGTACTTC
abundance: few; d_gene: TRBD1; v_gene: TRBV27; j_gene: TRBJ1-2; CDR3aa: CASRQGAYGYTF; CDR3nt: TGTGCCAGCAGGCAGGGGGCCTATGGCTACACCTTC
abundance: NA; d_gene: NA; v_gene: TRBV7-6; j_gene: TRBJ2-3; CDR3aa: CASSVRGTADTQYF; CDR3nt: TGTGCCAGCAGCGTAAGAGGGACCGCCGATACGCAGTATTTT
abundance: NA; d_gene: NA; v_gene: TRBV18; j_gene: TRBJ1-1; CDR3aa: CASSQGKGTEAFF; CDR3nt: TGTGCCAGCTCCCAGGGTAAGGGCACTGAAGCTTTCTTT
abundance: few; d_gene: TRBD1; v_gene: TRBV7-9; j_gene: TRBJ1-3; CDR3aa: CASSSGGTGRF; CDR3nt: TGTGCCAGCAGCTCTGGAGGGACAGGGAGGTTT
abundance: NA; d_gene: TRBD1; v_gene: TRBV20-1; j_gene: TRBJ2-7; CDR3aa: CSARPGTGIEEQYF; CDR3nt: TGCAGTGCTCGACCCGGGACAGGGATTGAGGAGCAGTACTTC
abundance: few; d_gene: NA; v_gene: TRBV7-2; j_gene: TRBJ1-1; CDR3aa: CASSLGITGMREAFF; CDR3nt: TGTGCCAGCAGCTTAGGGATAACAGGGATGCGTGAAGCTTTCTTT
abundance: many; d_gene: NA; v_gene: TRBV7-3; j_gene: TRBJ1-1; CDR3aa: CASSLSGGGTEAFF; CDR3nt: TGTGCCAGCAGCTTAAGTGGTGGGGGCACTGAAGCTTTCTTT
abundance: NA; d_gene: TRBD1; v_gene: TRBV5-1; j_gene: TRBJ1-1; CDR3aa: CASSLAPGQTMNTEAFF; CDR3nt: TGCGCCAGCAGCTTGGCCCCGGGACAGACCATGAACACTGAAGCTTTCTTT
abundance: few; d_gene: TRBD1; v_gene: TRBV4-3; j_gene: TRBJ1-2; CDR3aa: CASSQDRTGEYYGYTF; CDR3nt: TGCGCCAGCAGCCAAGATAGGACAGGGGAGTACTATGGCTACACCTTC
abundance: many; d_gene: NA; v_gene: TRBV6-5; j_gene: TRBJ2-3; CDR3aa: CASSYRGNTDTQYF; CDR3nt: TGTGCCAGCAGTTATCGGGGGAACACAGATACGCAGTATTTT
abundance: few; d_gene: NA; v_gene: TRBV29-1; j_gene: TRBJ1-1; CDR3aa: CSVDGREAFF; CDR3nt: TGCAGCGTTGATGGCCGGGAAGCTTTCTTT
abundance: many; d_gene: TRBD2; v_gene: TRBV19; j_gene: TRBJ2-7; CDR3aa: CATASGGYEQYF; CDR3nt: TGTGCCACGGCCAGCGGGGGTTACGAGCAGTACTTC
abundance: many; d_gene: TRBD1; v_gene: TRBV2; j_gene: TRBJ2-3; CDR3aa: CASSDGTGVNSTDTQYF; CDR3nt: TGTGCCAGCAGTGATGGGACAGGGGTAAATAGCACAGATACGCAGTATTTT
abundance: many; d_gene: NA; v_gene: TRBV27; j_gene: TRBJ2-7; CDR3aa: CASSFRALPYEQYF; CDR3nt: TGTGCCAGCAGTTTCCGGGCCTTACCCTACGAGCAGTACTTC
abundance: few; d_gene: NA; v_gene: TRBV6-1; j_gene: TRBJ1-6; CDR3aa: CASSEGSLSPLHF; CDR3nt: TGTGCCAGCAGTGAAGGCTCCCTTTCACCCCTCCACTTT
abundance: many; d_gene: TRBD2; v_gene: TRBV5-1; j_gene: TRBJ2-5; CDR3aa: CASSFSGGKETQYF; CDR3nt: TGCGCCAGCAGCTTTAGCGGGGGAAAAGAGACCCAGTACTTC
abundance: NA; d_gene: NA; v_gene: TRBV7-2; j_gene: TRBJ2-2; CDR3aa: CASSLGLQAIGELFF; CDR3nt: TGTGCCAGCAGCTTAGGGTTGCAGGCTATAGGGGAGCTGTTTTTT
abundance: many; d_gene: TRBD1; v_gene: TRBV5-1; j_gene: TRBJ1-1; CDR3aa: CASSLWGQGETNTEAFF; CDR3nt: TGCGCCAGCAGCCTCTGGGGACAGGGGGAAACGAACACTGAAGCTTTCTTT